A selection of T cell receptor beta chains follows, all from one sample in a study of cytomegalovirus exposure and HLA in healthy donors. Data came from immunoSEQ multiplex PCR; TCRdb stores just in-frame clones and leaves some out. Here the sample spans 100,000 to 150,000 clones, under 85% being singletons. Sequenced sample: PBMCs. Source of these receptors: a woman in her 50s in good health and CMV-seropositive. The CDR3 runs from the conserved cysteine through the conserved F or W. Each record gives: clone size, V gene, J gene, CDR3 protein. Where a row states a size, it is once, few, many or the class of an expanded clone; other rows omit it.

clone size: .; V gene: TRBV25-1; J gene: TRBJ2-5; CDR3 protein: CASSDSRGETQYF
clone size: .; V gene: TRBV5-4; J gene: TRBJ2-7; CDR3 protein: CASSLGGLAYEQYF
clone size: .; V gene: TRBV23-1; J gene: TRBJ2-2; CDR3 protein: CASSQSIVTVNTGELFF
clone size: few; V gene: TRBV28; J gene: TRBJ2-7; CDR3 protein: CASSRRRSSYEQYF
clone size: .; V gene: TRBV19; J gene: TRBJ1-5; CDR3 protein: CASSNGEGQPQHF
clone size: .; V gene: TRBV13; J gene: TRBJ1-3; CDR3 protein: CASSPAQGTSLNTIYF
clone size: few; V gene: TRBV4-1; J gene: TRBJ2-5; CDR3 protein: CASSQVGGKGTQYF
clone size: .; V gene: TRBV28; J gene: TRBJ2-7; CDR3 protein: CASLAGRSYEQYF
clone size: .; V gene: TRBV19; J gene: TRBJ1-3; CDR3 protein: CASSIYDNSGNTIYF
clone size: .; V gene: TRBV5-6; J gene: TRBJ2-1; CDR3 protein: CASSFAQAPYNEQFF
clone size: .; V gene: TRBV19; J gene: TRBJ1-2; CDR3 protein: CASSPGQGVYGYTF
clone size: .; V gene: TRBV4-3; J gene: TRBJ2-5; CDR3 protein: CASSQELAGDTAETQYF
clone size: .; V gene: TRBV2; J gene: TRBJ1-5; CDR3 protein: CASSEVNRVGQPQHF